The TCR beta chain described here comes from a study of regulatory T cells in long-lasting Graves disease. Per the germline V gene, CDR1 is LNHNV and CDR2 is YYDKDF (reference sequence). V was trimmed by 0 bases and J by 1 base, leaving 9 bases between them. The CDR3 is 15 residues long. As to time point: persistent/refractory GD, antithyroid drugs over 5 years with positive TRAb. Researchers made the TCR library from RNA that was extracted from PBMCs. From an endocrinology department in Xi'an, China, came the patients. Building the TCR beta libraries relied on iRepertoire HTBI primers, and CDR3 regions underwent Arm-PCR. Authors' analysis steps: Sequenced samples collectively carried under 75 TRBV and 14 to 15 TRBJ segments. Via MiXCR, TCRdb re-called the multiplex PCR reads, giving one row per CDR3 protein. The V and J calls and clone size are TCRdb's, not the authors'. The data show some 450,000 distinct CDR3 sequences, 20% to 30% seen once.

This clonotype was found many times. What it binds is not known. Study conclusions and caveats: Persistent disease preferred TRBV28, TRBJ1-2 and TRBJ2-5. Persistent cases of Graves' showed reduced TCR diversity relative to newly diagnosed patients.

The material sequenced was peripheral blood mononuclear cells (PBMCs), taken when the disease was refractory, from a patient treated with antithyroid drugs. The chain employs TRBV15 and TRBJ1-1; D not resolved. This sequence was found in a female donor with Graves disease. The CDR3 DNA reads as TGTGCCACCAGCAGAGACCGGGGATCGAACACTGAAGCTTTCTTT. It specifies CATSRDRGSNTEAFF.